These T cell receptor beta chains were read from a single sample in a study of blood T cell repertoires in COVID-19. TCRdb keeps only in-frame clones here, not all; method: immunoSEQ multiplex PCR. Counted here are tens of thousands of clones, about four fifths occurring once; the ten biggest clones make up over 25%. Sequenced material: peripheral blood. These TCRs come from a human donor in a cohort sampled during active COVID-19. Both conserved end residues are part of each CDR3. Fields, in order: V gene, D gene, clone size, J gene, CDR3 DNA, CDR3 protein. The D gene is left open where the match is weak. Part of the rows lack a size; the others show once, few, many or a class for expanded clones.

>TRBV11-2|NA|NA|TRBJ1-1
TGTGCCAGCAGCTTAGATGGGGCACATCCTGAAGCTTTCTTT
CASSLDGAHPEAFF
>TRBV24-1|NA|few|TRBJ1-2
TGTGCCACCAGTGATTTCTCCCTGAACTATGGCTACACCTTC
CATSDFSLNYGYTF
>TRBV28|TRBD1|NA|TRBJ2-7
TGTGCCAGCAGTCCCCGACAGGGGATGAACGAGCAGTACTTC
CASSPRQGMNEQYF
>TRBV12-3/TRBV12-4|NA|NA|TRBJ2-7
TGTGCCAGCAGGGTAGCGGCCGCCTACGAGCAGTACTTC
CASRVAAAYEQYF
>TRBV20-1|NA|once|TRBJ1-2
TGCAGTGTTTGGGACATGGGCTACACCTTC
CSVWDMGYTF
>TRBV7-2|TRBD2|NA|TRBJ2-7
TGTGCCAGCAGCTTAGTCAGCGGGGACCCCTACGAGCAGTACTTC
CASSLVSGDPYEQYF
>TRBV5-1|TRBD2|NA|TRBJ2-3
TGCGCCAGCAGCTTGGACCAGCGGGGGGGCACAGATACGCAGTATTTT
CASSLDQRGGTDTQYF
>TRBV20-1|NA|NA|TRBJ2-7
TGCAGTGCTATACACAGGGACGAGCAGTACTTC
CSAIHRDEQYF
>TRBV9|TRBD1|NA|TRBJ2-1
TGTGCCAGCAGCGCCTTTGGGACAGATAACAATGAGCAGTTCTTC
CASSAFGTDNNEQFF
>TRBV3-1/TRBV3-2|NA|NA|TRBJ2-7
TGTGCCAGCAGCCAACGAACAGCTGACTACGAGCAGTACTTC
CASSQRTADYEQYF
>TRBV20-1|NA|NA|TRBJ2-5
TGCAGTGCTAGACAGGGAGAGACCCAGTACTTC
CSARQGETQYF
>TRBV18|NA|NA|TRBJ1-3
TGTGCCAGCTCACCGGTGCAGGGCATCGAAAACACCATATATTTT
CASSPVQGIENTIYF
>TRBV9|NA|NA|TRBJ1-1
TGTGCCAGCAGCTCACAGGGTGATGGGGCTGAAGCTTTCTTT
CASSSQGDGAEAFF
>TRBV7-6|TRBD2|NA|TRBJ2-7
TGTGCCAGCAGCTTAGACGGGGGGGCTTACGAGCAGTACTTC
CASSLDGGAYEQYF
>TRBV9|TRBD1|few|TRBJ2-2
TGTGCCAGCAGCGTATTAGGGGGCGCCGACACCGGGGAGCTGTTTTTT
CASSVLGGADTGELFF
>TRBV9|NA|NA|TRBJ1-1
TGTGCCAGCAGCCCAAGCAGGGGGAACACTGAAGCTTTCTTT
CASSPSRGNTEAFF
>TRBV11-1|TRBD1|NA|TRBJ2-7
TGTGCCAGCAGCCTCGGGACAGGTACCTACGAGCAGTACTTC
CASSLGTGTYEQYF
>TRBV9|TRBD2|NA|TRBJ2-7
TGTGCCAGCAGCGTATCCGGGACTAGTGAGCAGTACTTC
CASSVSGTSEQYF
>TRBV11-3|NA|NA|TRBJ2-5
TGTGCCAGCGCGGGACTGCCGGCCCCACAGTACTTC
CASAGLPAPQYF
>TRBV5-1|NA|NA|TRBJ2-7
TGCGCCAGCAGCCCGCAAGGGGCAGGGATTGAGCAGTACTTC
CASSPQGAGIEQYF
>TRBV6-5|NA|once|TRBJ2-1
TGTGCCAGCAGGAAAAGCCGGAGTCAAAGCAATGAGCAGTTCTTC
CASRKSRSQSNEQFF
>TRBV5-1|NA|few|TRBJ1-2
TGCGCCAGCAGCTTGGCCCCAGGCGGGGCTAGAGCGAATGGCTACACCTTC
CASSLAPGGARANGYTF
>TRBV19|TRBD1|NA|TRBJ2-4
TGTGCCAGTAGCCCGGACAGGGGGTTAAACATTCAGTACTTC
CASSPDRGLNIQYF
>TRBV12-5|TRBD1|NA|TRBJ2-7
TGTGCTAGTGGGGGGACAGGGACCTACGAGCAGTACTTC
CASGGTGTYEQYF
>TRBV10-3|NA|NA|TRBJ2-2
TGTGCCATCAGACAGGGGGGGATTGCCGGGGAGCTGTTTTTT
CAIRQGGIAGELFF
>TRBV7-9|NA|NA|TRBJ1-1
TGTGCCAGTTGGGGAGCCACCACTGAAGCTTTCTTT
CASWGATTEAFF
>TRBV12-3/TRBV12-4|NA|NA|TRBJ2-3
TGTGCCAGCAGTTTAGCGCGGGATACGCAGTATTTT
CASSLARDTQYF
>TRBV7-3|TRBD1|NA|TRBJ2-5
TGTGCCAGCAGCTTGGACAGGGCGGAGACCCAGTACTTC
CASSLDRAETQYF
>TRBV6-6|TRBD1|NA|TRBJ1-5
TGTGCCAGCAGTCGAAGTGGAGGGGGCGGTGGTCAGCCCCAGCATTTT
CASSRSGGGGGQPQHF
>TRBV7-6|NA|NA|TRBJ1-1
TGTGCCAGCAGCTTAGGTGTTGCGCGAGAAGCTTTCTTT
CASSLGVAREAFF
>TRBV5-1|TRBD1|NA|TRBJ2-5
TGCGCCAGCAGCTTTAACAGGGGACGGGAGACCCAGTACTTC
CASSFNRGRETQYF
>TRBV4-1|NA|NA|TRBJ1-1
TGCGCCAGCACGGAGGGGTTTTTAGTCGTGAACACTGAAGCTTTCTTT
CASTEGFLVVNTEAFF
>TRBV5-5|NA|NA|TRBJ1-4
TGTGCCAGCAGCGGGCGGACAGCGCTTTTAAATGAAAAACTGTTTTTT
CASSGRTALLNEKLFF
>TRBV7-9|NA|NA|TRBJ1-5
TGTGCCAGCAGCGACGGGACTTGGGACGGGAATCAGCCCCAGCATTTT
CASSDGTWDGNQPQHF
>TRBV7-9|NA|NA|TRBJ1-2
TGTGCCAGCAGCCCAGGGACTGACTATGGCTACACCTTC
CASSPGTDYGYTF
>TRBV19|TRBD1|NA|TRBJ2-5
TGTGCCAGTAGTCTCAACATCTTGCGACAGGGAACCCAGTACTTC
CASSLNILRQGTQYF
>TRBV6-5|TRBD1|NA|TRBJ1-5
TGTGCCAGCAGTAGAAGCAGGGGGCGAGGTCAGCCCCAGCATTTT
CASSRSRGRGQPQHF
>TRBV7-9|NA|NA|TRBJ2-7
TGTGCCAGCAGCTTAGGGACAACGGGCGAGCAGTACTTC
CASSLGTTGEQYF
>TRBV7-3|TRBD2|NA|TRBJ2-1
TGTGCCAGCAGCCGTGGACTAGCGGGGCGGTATGAGCAGTTCTTC
CASSRGLAGRYEQFF
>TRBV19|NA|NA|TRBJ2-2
TGTGCCAGTAGTATCCGACATTCGAACACCGGGGAGCTGTTTTTT
CASSIRHSNTGELFF
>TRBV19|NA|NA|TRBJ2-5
TGTGCCAGTAGTAAACGACAAGCTCAAGAGACCCAGTACTTC
CASSKRQAQETQYF
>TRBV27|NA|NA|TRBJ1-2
TGTGCCAGCAGTTTTCGGGGGGCGAGTGGCTACACCTTC
CASSFRGASGYTF
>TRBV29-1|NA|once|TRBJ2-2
TGCAGCGTTGAAAAGCCAAACACCGGGGAGCTGTTTTTT
CSVEKPNTGELFF
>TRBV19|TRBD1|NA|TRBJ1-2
TGTGCCAGTAGTATAGTTGGGGTCAGGGGGCATCGGACCTATGGCTACACCTTC
CASSIVGVRGHRTYGYTF
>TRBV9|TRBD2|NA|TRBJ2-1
TGTGCCAGCAGCTCGGGACTAGCCATCTATGAGCAGTTCTTC
CASSSGLAIYEQFF
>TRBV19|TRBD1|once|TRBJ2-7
TGTGCCAGTAGTATTATGGGGACAGGCCGGATCAGCTCCTACGAGCAGTACTTC
CASSIMGTGRISSYEQYF
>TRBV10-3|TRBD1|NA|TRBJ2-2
TGTGCCATCAGTAGGACAGGGATTTCGAACACCGGGGAGCTGTTTTTT
CAISRTGISNTGELFF
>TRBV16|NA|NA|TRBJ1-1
TGTGCCAGCAGCCAATCGGGCAGGGGTTACACTGAAGCTTTCTTT
CASSQSGRGYTEAFF
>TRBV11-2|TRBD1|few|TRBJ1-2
TGTGCCAGCAGCCGGGACAGTAACTATGGCTACACCTTC
CASSRDSNYGYTF
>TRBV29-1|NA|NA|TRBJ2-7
TGCAGCGTTGAAGGCAGGAACTACGAGCAGTACTTC
CSVEGRNYEQYF
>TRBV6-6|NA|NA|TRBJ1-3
TGTGCCAGCAGCTTTGGGGGGGCGTCTGGAAACACCATATATTTT
CASSFGGASGNTIYF
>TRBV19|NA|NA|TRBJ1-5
TGTGCCAGTAGTATAAGTTTAGGGGTGGGGCAGCCCCAGCATTTT
CASSISLGVGQPQHF